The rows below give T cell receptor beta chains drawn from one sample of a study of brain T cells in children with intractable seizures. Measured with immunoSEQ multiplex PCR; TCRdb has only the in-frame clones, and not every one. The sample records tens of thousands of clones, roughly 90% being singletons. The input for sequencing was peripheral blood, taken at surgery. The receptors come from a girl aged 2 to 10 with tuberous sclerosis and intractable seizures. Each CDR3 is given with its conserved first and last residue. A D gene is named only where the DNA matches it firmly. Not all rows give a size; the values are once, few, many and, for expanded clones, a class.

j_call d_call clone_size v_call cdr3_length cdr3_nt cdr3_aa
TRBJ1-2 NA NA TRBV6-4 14 TGTGCCAGCAGGGTTAGGGACGGAAACTATGGCTACACCTTC CASRVRDGNYGYTF
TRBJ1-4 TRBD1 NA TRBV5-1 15 TGCGCCAGCAGCTTGGGCGACAGGGGTAATGAAAAACTGTTTTTT CASSLGDRGNEKLFF
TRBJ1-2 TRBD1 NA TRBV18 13 TGTGCCAGCTCACCAAAGGGGGCAAATGGCTACACCTTC CASSPKGANGYTF
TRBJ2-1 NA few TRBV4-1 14 TGCGCCAGCAGCCACCCATGGGGCGACAGCAAGCAGTTCTTC CASSHPWGDSKQFF
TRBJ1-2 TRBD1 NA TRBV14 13 TGTGCCAGCAGCCAGGACAGGGCCTATGGCTACACCTTC CASSQDRAYGYTF
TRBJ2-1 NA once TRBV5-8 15 TGTGCCAGCAGCTTGAGGGTTAGCTCCTACAATGAGCAGTTCTTC CASSLRVSSYNEQFF
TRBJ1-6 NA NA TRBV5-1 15 TGCGCCAGCAGCTTGATGCGGCCGACCGATTCACCCCTCCACTTT CASSLMRPTDSPLHF
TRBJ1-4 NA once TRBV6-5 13 TGTGCCAGCAGTTTGCTCTTGGGTGAAAAACTGTTTTTT CASSLLLGEKLFF
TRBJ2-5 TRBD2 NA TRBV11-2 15 TGTGCCAGCAGCCGGGGACTAGTCCCACAAGAGACCCAGTACTTC CASSRGLVPQETQYF
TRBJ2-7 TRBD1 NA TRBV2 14 TGTGCCAGCCGCCCCGGGACAGCTTCCTACGAGCAGTACTTC CASRPGTASYEQYF
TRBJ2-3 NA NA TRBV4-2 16 TGTGCCAGCAGCCAATTTAGTACGTCGGCAACAGATACGCAGTATTTT CASSQFSTSATDTQYF
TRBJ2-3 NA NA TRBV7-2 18 TGTGCCAGCAGCTTATGGTGGTCGTCGGGACTGCACACAGATACGCAGTATTTT CASSLWWSSGLHTDTQYF
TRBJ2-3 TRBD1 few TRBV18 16 TGTGCCAGCTCGGTCCGGGACAGGGTAGTAACAGATACGCAGTATTTT CASSVRDRVVTDTQYF
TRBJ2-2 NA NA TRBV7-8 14 TGTGCCAGCAGCTCCCGGGGCCTCACCGGGGAGCTGTTTTTT CASSSRGLTGELFF
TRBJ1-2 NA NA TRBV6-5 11 TGTGCCAGCAGCTCCTCTCACGGCTACACCTTC CASSSSHGYTF
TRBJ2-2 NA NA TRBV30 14 TGTGCCTCGGACCCGAGACTCAACACCGGGGAGCTGTTTTTT CASDPRLNTGELFF
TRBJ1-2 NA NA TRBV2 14 TGTGCCAGCAGTGAAGTTGGACTGAACTATGGCTACACCTTC CASSEVGLNYGYTF
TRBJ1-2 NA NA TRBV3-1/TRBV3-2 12 TGTGCCAGCAGCCCGTCTAACTATGGCTACACCTTC CASSPSNYGYTF
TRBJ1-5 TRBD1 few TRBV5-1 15 TGCGCCAGCAGCTTGTTTGGACAGGGCAATCAGCCCCAGCATTTT CASSLFGQGNQPQHF
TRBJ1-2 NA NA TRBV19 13 TGTGCCAGTAGGATGGGGAGCAGCTATGGCTACACCTTC CASRMGSSYGYTF
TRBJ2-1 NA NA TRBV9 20 TGTGCCAGCAGCGTAGAAGGGGGGGCACACAGGCTAACGAGATACAATGAGCAGTTCTTC CASSVEGGAHRLTRYNEQFF
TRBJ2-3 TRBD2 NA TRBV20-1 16 TGCAGTGCTAGTAGTATACTAGCGGCTACCACAGATACGCAGTATTTT CSASSILAATTDTQYF